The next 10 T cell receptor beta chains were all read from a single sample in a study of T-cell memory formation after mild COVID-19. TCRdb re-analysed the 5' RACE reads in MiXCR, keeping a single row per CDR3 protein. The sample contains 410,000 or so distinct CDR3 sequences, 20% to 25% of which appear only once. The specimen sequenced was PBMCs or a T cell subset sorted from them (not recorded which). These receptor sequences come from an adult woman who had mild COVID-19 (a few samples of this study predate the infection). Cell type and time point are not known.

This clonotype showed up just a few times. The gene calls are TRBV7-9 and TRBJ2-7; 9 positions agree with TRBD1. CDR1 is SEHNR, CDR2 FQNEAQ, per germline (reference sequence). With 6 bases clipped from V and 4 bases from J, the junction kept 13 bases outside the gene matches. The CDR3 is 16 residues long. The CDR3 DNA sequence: TGTGCCAGCAGTCCCCCACTCGGGACAGGGCTGTACGAGCAGTACTTC. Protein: CASSPPLGTGLYEQYF.

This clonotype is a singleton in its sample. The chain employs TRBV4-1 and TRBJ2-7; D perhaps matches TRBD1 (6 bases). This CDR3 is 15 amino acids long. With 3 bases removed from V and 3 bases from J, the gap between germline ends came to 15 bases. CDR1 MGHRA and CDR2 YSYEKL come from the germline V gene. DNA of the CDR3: TGCGCCAGCAGCCAGTATGAAACAGGGCGCTACGAGCAGTACTTC. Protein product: CASSQYETGRYEQYF.

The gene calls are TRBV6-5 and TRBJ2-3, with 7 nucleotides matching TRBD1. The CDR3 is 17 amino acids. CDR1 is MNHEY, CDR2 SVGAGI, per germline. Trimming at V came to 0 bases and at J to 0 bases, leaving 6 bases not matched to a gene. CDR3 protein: CASSYSRSGGSTDTQYF. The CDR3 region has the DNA TGTGCCAGCAGTTACTCGCGGTCAGGGGGTAGCACAGATACGCAGTATTTT.

The CDR3 DNA reads TGCAGCGTTAAGGACAGAGGCTACGAGCAGTACTTC. It encodes CSVKDRGYEQYF. The rearrangement links TRBV29-1 to TRBJ2-7; TRBD1 might be the D (6 bases). This CDR3 region has 12 residues. The V end lost 5 bases, the J end lost 3 bases, and 11 bases lay between the germline ends. In germline, CDR1 is SQVTM, CDR2 ANQGSEA.

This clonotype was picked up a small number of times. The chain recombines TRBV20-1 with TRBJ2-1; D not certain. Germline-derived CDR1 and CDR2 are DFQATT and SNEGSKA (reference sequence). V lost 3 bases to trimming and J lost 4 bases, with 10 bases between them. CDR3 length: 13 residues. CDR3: CSARGSPYNEQFF. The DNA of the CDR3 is TGCAGTGCTAGGGGATCACCTTACAATGAGCAGTTCTTC.

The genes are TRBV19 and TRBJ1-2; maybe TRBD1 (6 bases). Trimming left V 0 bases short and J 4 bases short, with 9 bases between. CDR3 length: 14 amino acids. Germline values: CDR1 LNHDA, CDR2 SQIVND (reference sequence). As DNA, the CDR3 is TGTGCCAGTAGTATAGACAGGGGAAGCTATGGCTACACCTTC. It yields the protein CASSIDRGSYGYTF.

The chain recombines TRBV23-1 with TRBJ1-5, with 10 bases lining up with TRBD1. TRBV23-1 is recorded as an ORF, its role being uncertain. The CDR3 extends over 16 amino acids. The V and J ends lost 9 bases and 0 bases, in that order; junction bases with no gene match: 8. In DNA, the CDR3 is TGCGCCAGAGAGGGACAGGGGACTTATAGCAATCAGCCCCAGCATTTT. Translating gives CAREGQGTYSNQPQHF.

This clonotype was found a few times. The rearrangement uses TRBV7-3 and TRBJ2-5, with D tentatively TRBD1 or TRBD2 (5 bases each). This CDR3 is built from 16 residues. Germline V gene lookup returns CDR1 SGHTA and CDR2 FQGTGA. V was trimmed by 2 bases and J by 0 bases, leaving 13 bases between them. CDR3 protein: CASSLWGGSYQETQYF. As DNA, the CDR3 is TGTGCCAGCAGCTTATGGGGCGGGTCGTACCAAGAGACCCAGTACTTC.

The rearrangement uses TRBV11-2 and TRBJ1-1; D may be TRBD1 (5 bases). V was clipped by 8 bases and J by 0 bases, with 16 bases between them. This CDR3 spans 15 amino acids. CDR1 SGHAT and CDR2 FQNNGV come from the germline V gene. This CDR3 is CASPDRRALNTEAFF. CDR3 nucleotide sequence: TGTGCCAGCCCTGACAGACGGGCCTTGAACACTGAAGCTTTCTTT.

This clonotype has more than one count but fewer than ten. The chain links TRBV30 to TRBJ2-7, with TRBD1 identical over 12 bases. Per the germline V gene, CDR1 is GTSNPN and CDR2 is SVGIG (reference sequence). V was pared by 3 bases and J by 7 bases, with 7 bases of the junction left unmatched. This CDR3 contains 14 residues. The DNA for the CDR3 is TGTGCCTGGAGGGGGGGACAGGGGGCACGGGAGCAGTACTTC. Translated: CAWRGGQGAREQYF.